This is a list of T cell receptor beta chains from one sample in a study of T cells in Graves' hyperthyroidism and ophthalmopathy. From the multiplex PCR reads, TCRdb called clonotypes with MiXCR, one entry per CDR3 protein. This sample has about 500,000 distinct CDR3 sequences, with approximately 17% found just once. Specimen: blood. These receptor sequences come from a woman aged 18-29 years with Graves' ophthalmopathy. CDR3s include the opening cysteine and the closing phenylalanine or tryptophan. A D gene is named only where the DNA matches it firmly. The size entry is marked missing in some rows and otherwise reads once, few, many or a size class.

>TRBV28|TRBJ2-1|many|TRBD1|15
CASSGRGQGDAEQFF
TGTGCCAGCAGTGGCAGGGGACAGGGAGACGCGGAGCAGTTCTTC
>TRBV29-1|TRBJ1-2|-|-|11
CSVDRDYGYTF
TGCAGCGTTGACAGAGACTATGGCTACACCTTC
>TRBV5-1|TRBJ2-7|many|-|13
CASSLDNGYEQYF
TGCGCCAGCAGCTTGGATAACGGGTACGAGCAGTACTTC
>TRBV19|TRBJ2-2|-|-|14
CASKETTNTGELFF
TGTGCCAGTAAAGAGACAACGAACACCGGGGAGCTGTTTTTT
>TRBV7-9|TRBJ2-1|-|TRBD2|16
CASSSAGGSSYNEQFF
TGTGCCAGCAGCTCAGCGGGGGGTAGCTCCTACAATGAGCAGTTCTTC
>TRBV20-1|TRBJ1-1|many|-|13
CSASPIMNTEAFF
TGCAGTGCTAGTCCAATCATGAACACTGAAGCTTTCTTT
>TRBV4-3|TRBJ1-4|few|-|16
CASSQNRGTTNEKLFF
TGCGCCAGCAGCCAAAACCGGGGCACAACTAATGAAAAACTGTTTTTT
>TRBV27|TRBJ2-7|many|-|14
CASSLRGSTYEQYF
TGTGCCAGCAGTTTGAGGGGGAGTACCTACGAGCAGTACTTC
>TRBV3-1|TRBJ1-2|many|-|16
CASSQETAQNRHGYTF
TGTGCCAGCAGCCAAGAGACGGCCCAAAATCGACACGGCTACACCTTC
>TRBV5-1|TRBJ2-5|-|TRBD2|15
CASSDSSGLKETQYF
TGCGCCAGCAGCGATTCTAGCGGGTTAAAAGAGACCCAGTACTTC
>TRBV7-9|TRBJ2-5|-|TRBD1|16
CASSESGTGVRETQYF
TGTGCCAGCAGCGAATCCGGGACAGGGGTTCGGGAGACCCAGTACTTC
>TRBV11-2|TRBJ2-1|few|-|16
CASSSRLGFVSNEQFF
TGTGCCAGCAGCTCAAGACTAGGATTCGTTAGCAATGAGCAGTTCTTC
>TRBV27|TRBJ2-1|many|-|13
CASSAGTANEQFF
TGTGCCAGCAGTGCCGGGACCGCCAATGAGCAGTTCTTC
>TRBV27|TRBJ1-2|many|-|14
CASTTAEGGYGYTF
TGTGCCAGCACCACCGCGGAAGGGGGCTATGGCTACACCTTC
>TRBV15|TRBJ1-2|-|-|17
CATSRPPGAGVNYGYTF
TGTGCCACCAGCAGACCTCCAGGGGCAGGGGTTAACTATGGCTACACCTTC
>TRBV6-2/TRBV6-3|TRBJ2-7|-|-|12
CASSPRGGEQYF
TGTGCCAGCAGTCCCAGGGGGGGCGAGCAGTACTTC
>TRBV10-2|TRBJ2-7|many|-|13
CASSEDSTYEQYF
TGCGCCAGCAGTGAGGACAGCACCTACGAGCAGTACTTC
>TRBV10-3|TRBJ2-5|-|TRBD1|15
CASRRRDRVEETQYF
TGTGCCAGCAGACGCCGGGACAGGGTAGAAGAGACCCAGTACTTC
>TRBV20-1|TRBJ2-7|many|-|11
CSAPKDYEQYF
TGCAGTGCCCCAAAGGACTACGAGCAGTACTTC
>TRBV20-1|TRBJ2-3|many|TRBD2|15
CSAIPGTSGTDTQYF
TGCAGTGCTATACCCGGGACTAGCGGCACAGATACGCAGTATTTT
>TRBV27|TRBJ1-2|many|TRBD1|14
CASSSLTGERGYTF
TGTGCCAGCAGTTCCTTGACAGGGGAACGTGGCTACACCTTC
>TRBV28|TRBJ1-2|many|-|13
CASSFSRNYGYTF
TGTGCCAGCAGTTTCAGCCGGAACTATGGCTACACCTTC
>TRBV7-9|TRBJ1-1|many|TRBD1|14
CASSLGTGHTEAFF
TGTGCCAGCAGCTTAGGGACAGGGCACACTGAAGCTTTCTTT
>TRBV29-1|TRBJ1-1|few|-|14
CSVVPVGVVGEAFF
TGCAGCGTTGTCCCAGTAGGGGTGGTTGGTGAAGCTTTCTTT
>TRBV4-1|TRBJ1-1|few|-|16
CASSQFPRDGNTEAFF
TGCGCCAGCAGCCAATTCCCCCGGGACGGGAACACTGAAGCTTTCTTT
>TRBV7-2|TRBJ1-3|few|-|15
CASSLDPASGNTIYF
TGTGCCAGCAGCTTAGACCCAGCGAGCGGAAACACCATATATTTT
>TRBV20-1|TRBJ2-3|-|-|18
CSARDFRTIFGLTDTQYF
TGCAGTGCTAGAGATTTCCGTACTATTTTTGGCCTCACAGATACGCAGTATTTT
>TRBV28|TRBJ2-7|many|-|12
CASSLFGYEQYF
TGTGCCAGCAGTTTATTTGGTTACGAGCAGTACTTC
>TRBV2|TRBJ1-1|many|-|13
CASKGPENTEAFF
TGTGCCAGCAAAGGGCCTGAGAACACTGAAGCTTTCTTT
>TRBV3-1|TRBJ1-1|many|-|15
CASSQGMGLGAEAFF
TGTGCCAGCAGCCAAGGAATGGGGTTGGGCGCTGAAGCTTTCTTT
>TRBV28|TRBJ1-4|many|-|16
CASSSPAGSFNEKLFF
TGTGCCAGCAGTTCCCCGGCGGGATCCTTTAATGAAAAACTGTTTTTT
>TRBV2|TRBJ1-5|many|-|15
CASSGAGTGNQPQHF
TGTGCCAGCAGTGGGGCAGGGACCGGCAATCAGCCCCAGCATTTT